These T cell receptor beta chains were read from a single sample in a study of Graves' ophthalmopathy and Graves' hyperthyroidism. TCRdb ran MiXCR on the multiplex PCR reads and lists one entry per CDR3 protein. The profile covers 650,000 to 900,000 distinct CDR3 sequences, with 40% appearing a single time and 35% to 55% taken by the ten largest. Sequences were obtained from peripheral blood. The receptors originated from an adult man with Graves' ophthalmopathy. CDR3s include the opening cysteine and the closing phenylalanine or tryptophan. The D gene is left open where the match is weak. The size entry is marked missing in some rows and otherwise reads once, few, many or a size class.

>TRBV7-2|many|-|TRBJ1-2
TGTGCCAGCAGCCCCGGTATTAGACGGGGCTACACCTTC
CASSPGIRRGYTF
>TRBV29-1|few|TRBD1|TRBJ2-3
TGCAGCCCACCGGGACAGGGCCCAGATACGCAGTATTTT
CSPPGQGPDTQYF
>TRBV7-9|-|-|TRBJ2-7
TGTGCCAGCAGTCAGGGGGGGCAGTACTTC
CASSQGGQYF
>TRBV25-1|few|TRBD2|TRBJ2-2
TGTGCCAGCAGCTCCTTCCTAGGGTTAGCGGGGGCGAACACCGGGGAGCTGTTTTTT
CASSSFLGLAGANTGELFF
>TRBV10-3|-|-|TRBJ2-7
TGTGCCATCAGTTCGATCCTAGAGCAGTACTTC
CAISSILEQYF
>TRBV5-1|many|TRBD1|TRBJ1-5
TGCGCCAGCAGCTCGACAGGGGGCTTGCAGCCCCAGCATTTT
CASSSTGGLQPQHF
>TRBV7-9|-|TRBD1|TRBJ2-7
TGTGCCAGCAGCCCAGGGGACAGGGCTTCATACGAGCAGTACTTC
CASSPGDRASYEQYF
>TRBV2|-|-|TRBJ1-5
TGTGCCAGCTCCCAGGTGGGGTACGGCAATCAGCCCCAGCATTTT
CASSQVGYGNQPQHF
>TRBV10-3|many|-|TRBJ1-2
TGTGCCATCAGTGAGATCATAGACTATGGCTACACCTTC
CAISEIIDYGYTF
>TRBV7-9|many|-|TRBJ2-6
TGTGCCAGCAGCCACCGGGACTGGAGCTCTGGGGCCAACGTCCTGACTTTC
CASSHRDWSSGANVLTF
>TRBV5-4|-|TRBD2|TRBJ2-1
TGTGCCAGCAGCTTAGGGCTAGCGGTAAATGAGCAGTTCTTC
CASSLGLAVNEQFF
>TRBV20-1|once|-|TRBJ1-2
TGCAGTGCTAGAATAGGGGATAAAGGTGGCTACACCTTC
CSARIGDKGGYTF
>TRBV29-1|-|-|TRBJ1-2
TGCAGCGTTGAAGATCCCGGGACGAACTACACCTTC
CSVEDPGTNYTF
>TRBV13|-|TRBD1|TRBJ2-7
TGTGCCAGCAGCCCCTCCGGGACAGTTGACGAGCAGTACTTC
CASSPSGTVDEQYF
>TRBV5-1|-|-|TRBJ2-7
TGCGCCAGCAGCGCCCGGGACACAACCTACGAGCAGTACTTC
CASSARDTTYEQYF
>TRBV7-9|-|TRBD1|TRBJ2-7
TGTGCCAGCAGCCCGGACAGGGTCGACGGCGAGCAGTACTTC
CASSPDRVDGEQYF
>TRBV10-3|-|-|TRBJ1-2
TGTGCCAGCAGGAACCGGGGGTACTATGGCTACACCTTC
CASRNRGYYGYTF
>TRBV7-2|many|TRBD1|TRBJ2-7
TGTGCCAGCAGCTTAGGAGGGACAGGTTACGAGCAGTACTTC
CASSLGGTGYEQYF
>TRBV7-9|few|-|TRBJ2-2
TGTGCCAGCAGCCTCTCGGGGGCTAGAAGCACCGGGGAGCTGTTTTTT
CASSLSGARSTGELFF
>TRBV7-9|-|-|TRBJ2-3
TGTGCCAGCAGCCTTCAGGGGGGCAAGACAGATACGCAGTATTTT
CASSLQGGKTDTQYF
>TRBV2|-|TRBD1|TRBJ1-2
TGTGCCAGCAGAGCCGGGACAGGGGCGCTCCCCTATGGCTACACCTTC
CASRAGTGALPYGYTF
>TRBV25-1|-|-|TRBJ1-2
TGTGCCAGCAGTGAAAGCGGGGCGTCTAACTATGGCTACACCTTC
CASSESGASNYGYTF
>TRBV6-5|few|TRBD1|TRBJ1-6
TGTGCCAGCAGTTACGCGACAGGGGGAAACTCAAATTCACCCCTCCACTTT
CASSYATGGNSNSPLHF
>TRBV6-1|many|-|TRBJ2-5
TGTGCCAGCAGTGAAAGGGTGTTAGGAGAGACCCAGTACTTC
CASSERVLGETQYF
>TRBV5-1|few|TRBD2|TRBJ2-5
TGCGCCAGCAGCTTGGGACTAGCGGGAGGTGGGAAAGAGACCCAGTACTTC
CASSLGLAGGGKETQYF
>TRBV19|once|TRBD1|TRBJ1-4
TGTGCCAGTAGATGGACAGGGGAGGATGAAAGACTGTTTTTT
CASRWTGEDERLFF
>TRBV19|-|-|TRBJ2-3
TGTGCCAGTAGTATGACTAGCACAGATACGCAGTATTTT
CASSMTSTDTQYF
>TRBV24-1|-|-|TRBJ1-5
TGTGCCAGCAGTTCCCAACTTTATCAGCCCCAGCATTTT
CASSSQLYQPQHF
>TRBV2|-|-|TRBJ1-1
TGTGCCAGCAGCGAACAAAGGAGTGAAGCTTTCTTT
CASSEQRSEAFF
>TRBV2|-|TRBD1|TRBJ2-7
TGTGCCAGCAGCTTAAAGGGGGCGAATACCTACGAGCAGTACTTC
CASSLKGANTYEQYF
>TRBV7-9|many|TRBD1|TRBJ1-1
TGTGCCAGCAGCTTAGCGGCGAAGGGACAGGGAACAAGGACTTTCTTT
CASSLAAKGQGTRTFF
>TRBV7-9|once|-|TRBJ2-7
TGTGCCAGCAGCTTCTCCTCGGGGAGGGAGCAGTACTTC
CASSFSSGREQYF
>TRBV20-1|-|TRBD2|TRBJ2-7
TGCAGTGCTAGATTGTCCCGGACTAGCTTTACCTACGAGCAGTACTTC
CSARLSRTSFTYEQYF
>TRBV24-1|once|-|TRBJ1-5
TGTGCCTGGGCGGGGGGCGCGGATCAGCCCCAGCATTTT
CAWAGGADQPQHF
>TRBV10-1|many|TRBD2|TRBJ2-7
TGCGCCAGCTCAACCGGGACTAGTAACTACGAGCAGTACTTC
CASSTGTSNYEQYF
>TRBV9|many|TRBD2|TRBJ2-7
TGTGCCAGCAGCGTGGGACTAAACTCCTACGAGCAGTACTTC
CASSVGLNSYEQYF
>TRBV11-1|few|TRBD2|TRBJ2-5
TGTGCCAGCAGCTCGACGGGACTAGCGGTTAAAGAGACCCAGTACTTC
CASSSTGLAVKETQYF
>TRBV11-2|-|TRBD1|TRBJ2-7
TGTGCCAGCACCCTGGACAGGGTTTCCTACGAGCAGTACTTC
CASTLDRVSYEQYF
>TRBV20-1|-|-|TRBJ1-4
TGCAGTGCGCGACCTAGCGAGCCAAATGAAAAACTGTTTTTT
CSARPSEPNEKLFF
>TRBV7-9|-|TRBD1|TRBJ1-4
TGTGCCAGCAGCTTAATAGCCGGGCCGGGACAGCCGAATGAAAAACTGTTTTTT
CASSLIAGPGQPNEKLFF
>TRBV9|few|-|TRBJ1-6
TGTGCCAGCAGAAGGACTCTAGATTCACCCCTCCACTTT
CASRRTLDSPLHF
>TRBV24-1|-|TRBD1|TRBJ1-5
TGTGCCAGCAGTGCAATGGGGACAGGGTGGGGTGTTAGCAATCAGCCCCAGCATTTT
CASSAMGTGWGVSNQPQHF
>TRBV20-1|few|-|TRBJ2-2
TGCAGTGCTAGAGACGATGTCGGCGGGGAGCTGTTTTTT
CSARDDVGGELFF
>TRBV9|few|-|TRBJ2-2
TGTGCCAGCAGCGTAGCTTGGTCAGGGAGGATCACCGGGGAGCTGTTTTTT
CASSVAWSGRITGELFF
>TRBV12-5|-|-|TRBJ1-2
TGTGCTAGTGGTTTGTGGGGCACCCAGAACTATGGCTACACCTTC
CASGLWGTQNYGYTF
>TRBV16|many|-|TRBJ1-5
TGTGCCAGCAACCTCGGGGGCAATGGTCAGCCCCAGCATTTT
CASNLGGNGQPQHF
>TRBV10-3|many|-|TRBJ1-2
TGTGCCATCAGTGGAACAGGGCTTGGCTATGGCTACACCTTC
CAISGTGLGYGYTF
>TRBV20-1|few|-|TRBJ1-1
TGCAGTGCGGACCTCAGAATTTACACTGAAGCTTTCTTT
CSADLRIYTEAFF